This TCR beta chain was identified during a study of control samples from healthy donors and cancer patients. This table comes from immunoSEQ multiplex PCR, and its TCRdb copy is limited to in-frame clones, with some not included. This table has roughly 130,000 clones, roughly 84% appearing once. CDR3 length equals 15 residues. V was shortened by 2 bases and J by 2 bases, with 7 bases between the two germline ends. Germline V gene sequence: CDR1 MNHNS, CDR2 SASEGT. The chain combines TRBV6-1 with TRBJ1-6, with D unresolved. This TCR came from a man between 45 and 60 years old in good health. The source material was blood. Written as DNA, the CDR3 is TGTGCCAGCAGTGAATCCGACACCTATAATTCACCCCTCCACTTT. This translates into CASSESDTYNSPLHF.